This record looks at one T cell receptor beta chain sequence and its context. The table came from immunoSEQ multiplex PCR; TCRdb's copy has only in-frame clones and leaves some out. The table lists 2 million to 2.5 million clones, more than 80% of them singletons, with 0.39% in the top ten. The data belong to a study of shared clonotypes between healthy human individuals. The material sequenced was naive CD4+ T cells from PBMCs. Sample subset: CD45RA+ positively selected. The TCR comes from a man aged 18 to 30 in good health. Some clones in this sample may be carry-over from other donors' samples.

The CDR3 DNA reads TGTGCCAGCAGCTTCGGACTAGCAATTAGGAATGAGCAGTTCTTC. This encodes CASSFGLAIRNEQFF. The V call is TRBV7-3, the J call TRBJ2-1, with TRBD2 matching 8 bases. In germline, CDR1 is SGHTA, CDR2 FQGTGA. The CDR3 length is 15 residues. V shed 3 bases, J shed 7 bases, and the junction held 8 bases outside the gene matches. Complete variable domain (other parts from reference TRBV7-3 and TRBJ2-1): GAGVSQTPSNKVTEKGKYVELRCDPISGHTALYWYRQSLGQGPEFLIYFQGTGAADDSGLPNDRFFAVRPEGSVSTLKIQRTERGDSAVYLCASSFGLAIRNEQFFGPGTRLTVL.